The TCR beta chain under discussion was sequenced for a study of long-term antiretroviral therapy in people with HIV. The CDR3 totals 18 residues. Losses at the gene ends were 5 bases for V and 3 bases for J; bases not matched to a gene: 15. The germline gives CDR1 MDHEN, CDR2 SYDVKM. An immunoSEQ assay, version v3.0, was performed at survey level. The data were produced by immunoSEQ multiplex PCR, yet TCRdb's version contains in-frame clones alone and is incomplete. The sample gives 25,000 to 40,000 clones, about 85% of which show up once; roughly 13% is in the top ten. Here the sequenced sample was unsorted PBMCs, taken 1.1 years after starting antiretroviral therapy. This sequence joins TRBV28 and TRBJ2-7; 11 bases fit TRBD2. The source of this sequence is a man between 18 and 29 years old with HIV. The CDR3 sequence is CASSPPGLAVITYYEQYF. In DNA form, the CDR3 reads TGTGCCAGCAGTCCCCCGGGACTAGCGGTAATAACCTACTACGAGCAGTACTTC.